The clone carrying this TCR beta chain was observed a few times. Its matching antigen is unknown. This record belongs to a study of T cells after yellow fever vaccination. In germline, CDR1 is SGHTA, CDR2 FQGNSA. The germline V and J ends were trimmed by 5 bases and 3 bases, with 13 bases remaining between them. This CDR3 has 15 residues. Overall study findings and caveats: In post-booster samples, most primary-vaccination clones reappeared (approximately 95% CD4, about 91% CD8).

TCRdb re-analysed the 5' RACE reads in MiXCR, keeping a single row per CDR3 protein. The sample lists some 350,000 distinct CDR3 sequences, about 4% seen once, with roughly 26% in the top ten. This chain joins TRBV7-2 and TRBJ1-4, with D unclear. The material was PBMCs, obtained 5 days after the yellow fever booster vaccination. The receptor's source is a man between 18 and 35 years old who received the YFV17D yellow fever vaccine. This CDR3 reads CASSRSAGSNEKLFF. The CDR3 coding sequence is TGTGCCAGCAGCCGATCAGCAGGCTCTAATGAAAAACTGTTTTTT.